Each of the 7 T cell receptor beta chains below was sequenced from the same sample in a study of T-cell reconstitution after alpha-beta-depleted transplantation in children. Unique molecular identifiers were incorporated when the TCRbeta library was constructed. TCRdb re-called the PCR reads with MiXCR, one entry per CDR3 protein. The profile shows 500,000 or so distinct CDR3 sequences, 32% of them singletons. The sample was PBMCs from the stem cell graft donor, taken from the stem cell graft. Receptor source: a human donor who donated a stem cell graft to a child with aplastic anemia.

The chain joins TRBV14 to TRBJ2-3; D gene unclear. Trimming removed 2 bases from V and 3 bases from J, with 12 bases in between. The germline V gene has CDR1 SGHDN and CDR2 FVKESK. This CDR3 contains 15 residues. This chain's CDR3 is CASSQLPPRTDTQYF. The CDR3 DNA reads TGTGCCAGCAGCCAACTCCCCCCCAGAACAGATACGCAGTATTTT.

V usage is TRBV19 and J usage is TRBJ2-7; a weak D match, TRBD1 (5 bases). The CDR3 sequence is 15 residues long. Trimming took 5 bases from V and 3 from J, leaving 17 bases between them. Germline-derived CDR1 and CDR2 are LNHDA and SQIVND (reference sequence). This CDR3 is CASSRNMGRNYEQYF. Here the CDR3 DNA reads TGTGCCAGTAGTCGGAATATGGGGCGCAACTACGAGCAGTACTTC.

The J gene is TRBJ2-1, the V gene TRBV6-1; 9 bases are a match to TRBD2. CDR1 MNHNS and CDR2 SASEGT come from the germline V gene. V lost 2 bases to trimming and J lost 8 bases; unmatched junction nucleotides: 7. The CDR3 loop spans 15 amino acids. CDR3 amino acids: CASSEWGLAEHEQFF. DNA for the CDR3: TGTGCCAGCAGTGAATGGGGACTAGCTGAGCATGAGCAGTTCTTC.

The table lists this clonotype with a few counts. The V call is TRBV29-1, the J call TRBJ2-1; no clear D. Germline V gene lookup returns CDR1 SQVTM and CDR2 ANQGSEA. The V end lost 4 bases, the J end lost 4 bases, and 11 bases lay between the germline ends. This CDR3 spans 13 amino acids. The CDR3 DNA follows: TGCAGCGTTGTTAGTCTTCAATACAATGAGCAGTTCTTC. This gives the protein CSVVSLQYNEQFF.

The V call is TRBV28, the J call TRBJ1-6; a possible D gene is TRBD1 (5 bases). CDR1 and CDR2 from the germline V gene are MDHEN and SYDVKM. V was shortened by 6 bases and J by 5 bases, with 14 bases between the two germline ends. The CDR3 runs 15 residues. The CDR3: CASRGTEGHNSPLHF. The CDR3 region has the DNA TGTGCCAGCAGGGGGACGGAGGGTCATAATTCACCCCTCCACTTT.

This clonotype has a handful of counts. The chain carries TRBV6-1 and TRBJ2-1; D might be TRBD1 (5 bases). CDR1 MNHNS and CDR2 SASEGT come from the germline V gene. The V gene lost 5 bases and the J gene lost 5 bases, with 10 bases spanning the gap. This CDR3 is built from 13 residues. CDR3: CASSPYRHNEQFF. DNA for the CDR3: TGTGCCAGCAGTCCGTACAGGCACAATGAGCAGTTCTTC.

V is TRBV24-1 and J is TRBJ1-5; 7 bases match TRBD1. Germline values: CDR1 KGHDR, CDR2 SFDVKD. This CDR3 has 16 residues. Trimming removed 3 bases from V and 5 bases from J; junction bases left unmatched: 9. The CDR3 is CATSDGLRDRDQPQHF. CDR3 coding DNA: TGTGCCACCAGTGATGGCCTCCGGGACAGAGATCAGCCCCAGCATTTT.